This T cell receptor beta chain stems from a study of blood T cell repertoires in COVID-19. Study at large: COVID-19 samples, acute and convalescent, were from the United States, Italy and Spain.

Germline V CDR1 and CDR2: LNHDA, SQIVND (reference sequence). CDR3 size: 16 residues. V lost 4 bases and J lost 7; bases outside the gene matches: 13. The method was immunoSEQ multiplex PCR; TCRdb's version includes in-frame clones alone and lacks a portion of them. This sample yields about 300,000 clones, of which nearly 90% are seen a single time; approximately 1.8% belongs to the top ten. The gene calls are TRBV19 and TRBJ2-5; 9 nucleotides match TRBD1. The receptor was isolated from a woman in her thirties with COVID-19, enrolled during active disease. The sample was peripheral blood. CDR3 coding DNA: TGTGCCAGTAGTACTCCCCCGGGACAGGGTAGGGTGACCCAGTACTTC. It yields the protein CASSTPPGQGRVTQYF.